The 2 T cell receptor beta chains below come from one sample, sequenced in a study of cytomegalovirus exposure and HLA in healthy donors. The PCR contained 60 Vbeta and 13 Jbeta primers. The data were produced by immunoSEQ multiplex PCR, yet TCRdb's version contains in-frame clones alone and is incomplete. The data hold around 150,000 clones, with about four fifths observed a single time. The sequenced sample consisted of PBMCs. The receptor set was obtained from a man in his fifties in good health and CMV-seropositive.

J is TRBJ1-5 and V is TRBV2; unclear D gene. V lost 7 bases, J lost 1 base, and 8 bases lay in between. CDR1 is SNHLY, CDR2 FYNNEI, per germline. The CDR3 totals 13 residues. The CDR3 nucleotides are TGTGCCAGCAAGAGAGGGAGCAATCAGCCCCAGCATTTT. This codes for CASKRGSNQPQHF.

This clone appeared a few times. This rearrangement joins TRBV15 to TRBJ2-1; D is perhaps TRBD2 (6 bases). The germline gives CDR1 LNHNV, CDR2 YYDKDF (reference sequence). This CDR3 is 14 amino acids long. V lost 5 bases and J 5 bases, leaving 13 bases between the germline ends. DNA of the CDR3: TGTGCCACCAGCCGCGCTAGCGCCCACAATGAGCAGTTCTTC. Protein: CATSRASAHNEQFF.